Listed below are T cell receptor beta chains from one sample, sequenced in a study of T cell repertoires in cytomegalovirus infection. No antigens are known for them. One entry per CDR3 protein results from TCRdb running MiXCR on the reads. In the table there are fewer than 85,000 distinct CDR3 sequences, approximately 46% of which are singletons. Sequenced material: CD8+ T cells from cultured PBMCs, taken from culture after CMV antigen stimulation. The receptors come from a human donor in good health (CMV status not recorded). Some clones in this sample may be carry-over from other donors' samples. Both conserved end residues are part of each CDR3. Each record gives: V gene, D gene, clone size, J gene, CDR3 DNA, CDR3 protein. D genes are given only for firm matches. The size field is filled for only some rows; it gives once, few, many or a size class.

V gene: TRBV6-2/TRBV6-3; D gene: TRBD1; clone size: .; J gene: TRBJ2-1; CDR3 DNA: TGTGCCAGCAGCTCCACAGGGGGCAGGGGGAATGAGCAGTTCTTC; CDR3 protein: CASSSTGGRGNEQFF
V gene: TRBV5-1; D gene: TRBD1; clone size: .; J gene: TRBJ2-7; CDR3 DNA: TGCGCCAGCAGTTCTTCCATTCTTACCGGGACAGGGCTCTCCTACGAGCAGTACTTC; CDR3 protein: CASSSSILTGTGLSYEQYF
V gene: TRBV2; D gene: TRBD2; clone size: .; J gene: TRBJ2-1; CDR3 DNA: TGTGCCAGCAAGGCGGGAGGTCTACACAATGAGCAGTTCTTC; CDR3 protein: CASKAGGLHNEQFF
V gene: TRBV19; D gene: .; clone size: .; J gene: TRBJ2-1; CDR3 DNA: TGTGCCAGTAGTATAGGCCCCGGACCCGGAGGTGAGCAGTTCTTC; CDR3 protein: CASSIGPGPGGEQFF
V gene: TRBV2; D gene: .; clone size: .; J gene: TRBJ1-2; CDR3 DNA: TGTGCCAGGTCTGAGGTCGATGGCTACACCTTC; CDR3 protein: CARSEVDGYTF
V gene: TRBV29-1; D gene: .; clone size: .; J gene: TRBJ1-1; CDR3 DNA: TGCAGCGTTCGAACAGCAGGTAAAGGAACTGAAGCTTTCTTT; CDR3 protein: CSVRTAGKGTEAFF
V gene: TRBV7-8; D gene: .; clone size: few; J gene: TRBJ2-1; CDR3 DNA: TGTGCCAGCAGCTCTCCGGGACCCAGCTTCGACAATGAGCAGTTCTTC; CDR3 protein: CASSSPGPSFDNEQFF
V gene: TRBV3-1; D gene: .; clone size: few; J gene: TRBJ2-2; CDR3 DNA: TGTGCCAGCAGCCAAGAGGTTATTCGGACAGCGAACACCGGGGAGCTGTTTTTT; CDR3 protein: CASSQEVIRTANTGELFF
V gene: TRBV10-2; D gene: .; clone size: .; J gene: TRBJ1-2; CDR3 DNA: TGCGCCAGCAGTGATCTTCAAAGGAATGGCTACACCTTC; CDR3 protein: CASSDLQRNGYTF
V gene: TRBV12-3/TRBV12-4; D gene: TRBD2; clone size: .; J gene: TRBJ2-2; CDR3 DNA: TGTGCCAGCCGTTCCAGCTGGGGGGGTGACACCGGGGAGCTGTTTTTT; CDR3 protein: CASRSSWGGDTGELFF
V gene: TRBV7-2; D gene: .; clone size: .; J gene: TRBJ2-7; CDR3 DNA: TGTGCCAGCACCTGGACTGGGGGGGCTAACTACGAGCAGTACTTC; CDR3 protein: CASTWTGGANYEQYF
V gene: TRBV6-1; D gene: .; clone size: few; J gene: TRBJ1-5; CDR3 DNA: TGTGCCAGCAGTAAGGGAAAACGGAATCAGCCCCAGCATTTT; CDR3 protein: CASSKGKRNQPQHF
V gene: TRBV29-1; D gene: .; clone size: .; J gene: TRBJ1-3; CDR3 DNA: TGCAGCGTTTTGTTAGGAAGCTCTGGAAACACCATATATTTT; CDR3 protein: CSVLLGSSGNTIYF
V gene: TRBV11-2; D gene: TRBD1; clone size: few; J gene: TRBJ2-7; CDR3 DNA: TGTGCCAGCAGCTTAGATGACAGGGGGCGAGCCTACGAGCAGTACTTC; CDR3 protein: CASSLDDRGRAYEQYF
V gene: TRBV12-3/TRBV12-4; D gene: .; clone size: once; J gene: TRBJ2-1; CDR3 DNA: TGTGCCAGCAGCCCGCCGGGTAGGAACTCCTACAATGAGCAGTTCTTC; CDR3 protein: CASSPPGRNSYNEQFF
V gene: TRBV7-6; D gene: .; clone size: few; J gene: TRBJ2-2; CDR3 DNA: TGTGCCAGCAGGAACACCGGGGAGCTGTTTTTT; CDR3 protein: CASRNTGELFF
V gene: TRBV7-3; D gene: TRBD1; clone size: few; J gene: TRBJ2-1; CDR3 DNA: TGTGCCAGCAGCTCTGGACAGGGGGCGAGGAATGAGCAGTTCTTC; CDR3 protein: CASSSGQGARNEQFF
V gene: TRBV28; D gene: TRBD2; clone size: few; J gene: TRBJ2-7; CDR3 DNA: TGTGCCAGCACGCTAGCGGTCTCCTACGAGCAGTACTTC; CDR3 protein: CASTLAVSYEQYF
V gene: TRBV5-1; D gene: .; clone size: few; J gene: TRBJ1-5; CDR3 DNA: TGCGCCAGCAGCCCTTGGGACTTAAATCAGCCCCAGCATTTT; CDR3 protein: CASSPWDLNQPQHF
V gene: TRBV7-4; D gene: .; clone size: once; J gene: TRBJ2-4; CDR3 DNA: TGTGCCAGCAGCTTCTTGGCGGAGGACGCCAAAAACATTCAGTACTTC; CDR3 protein: CASSFLAEDAKNIQYF
V gene: TRBV7-8; D gene: .; clone size: few; J gene: TRBJ1-4; CDR3 DNA: TGTGCCAGCAGCTCGAGGGCAGGGCGTCAAGAAAAACTGTTTTTT; CDR3 protein: CASSSRAGRQEKLFF
V gene: TRBV28; D gene: TRBD2; clone size: .; J gene: TRBJ2-5; CDR3 DNA: TGTGCCAGCAGCATTAGCGGGTATGGGAAAGAGACCCAGTACTTC; CDR3 protein: CASSISGYGKETQYF
V gene: TRBV19; D gene: TRBD1; clone size: .; J gene: TRBJ2-1; CDR3 DNA: TGTGCCAGTAGTATCCAGGGGGTCAATGAGCAGTTCTTC; CDR3 protein: CASSIQGVNEQFF